The next 9 T cell receptor beta chains were all read from a single sample in a study of blood T cell repertoires in COVID-19. The data were produced by immunoSEQ multiplex PCR, yet TCRdb's version contains in-frame clones alone and is incomplete. The sample contains some 410,000 clones, 70% to 90% of which appear only once. Sequenced input: PBMCs or T cells enriched from blood (not recorded which). These receptors were obtained from a woman in her thirties with acute COVID-19.

V gene TRBV4-1 combines with J gene TRBJ2-2, with TRBD1 matching over 7 bases. The CDR3 covers 15 residues. The ends lost 5 bases at V and 6 bases at J; junction bases unmatched: 9. The germline V gene has CDR1 MGHRA and CDR2 YSYEKL. The CDR3 sequence is CASSAEAGGAGELFF. The DNA of the CDR3 is TGCGCCAGCAGCGCTGAGGCAGGGGGAGCCGGGGAGCTGTTTTTT.

There are a few counts of this clone. The chain has TRBV10-3 and TRBJ1-5; D not certain. V shed 11 bases and J shed 3 bases, with 17 bases lying between them. The CDR3 runs 14 residues. Germline lookup yields CDR1 ENHRY and CDR2 SYGVKD. The DNA for the CDR3 is TGTGCCCCCTCTATTGGGAGAAACAATCAGCCCCAGCATTTT. Encoded protein: CAPSIGRNNQPQHF.

The genes are TRBV13 and TRBJ1-1, with D possibly being TRBD1 (6 bases). This CDR3 is 12 amino acids long. CDR1 is PRHDT, CDR2 FYEKMQ, per germline (reference sequence). V lost 5 bases and J 9 bases, leaving 13 bases between the germline ends. In DNA, the CDR3 is TGTGCCAGCAGCCCCCGACAGGTAAAAGCTTTCTTT. The encoded protein is CASSPRQVKAFF.

V gene TRBV7-2 combines with J gene TRBJ1-1, with TRBD1 identical over 7 bases. This CDR3 contains 14 residues. V lost 4 bases, J lost 5 bases, and 7 bases stayed unmatched. Per germline, CDR1 SGHTA and CDR2 FQGNSA. The CDR3 is CASSSSTGRTEAFF. CDR3 nucleotides: TGTGCCAGCAGCTCCTCGACAGGGCGAACTGAAGCTTTCTTT.

V gene TRBV7-2 combines with J gene TRBJ1-2; 7 bases match TRBD1. V shed 1 base and J 7 bases; nucleotides not matched to a gene: 6. This CDR3 comprises 14 residues. Germline-derived CDR1 and CDR2 are SGHTA and FQGNSA. CDR3 sequence: CASSLGTGVTGYTF. CDR3 DNA sequence: TGTGCCAGCAGCTTAGGCACAGGGGTGACTGGCTACACCTTC.

This clone has only a few counts. The genes are TRBV24-1 and TRBJ2-1; D may be TRBD1 (5 bases). The CDR3 is 13 amino acids. CDR1 and CDR2 (germline): KGHDR, SFDVKD. V was trimmed by 5 bases and J by 7 bases, leaving 11 bases between them. The CDR3 DNA is TGTGCCACCAGTGTTACAGGCTTTAATGAGCAGTTCTTC. Amino acid sequence: CATSVTGFNEQFF.

The V and J genes are TRBV27 and TRBJ2-7, with D possibly TRBD1 on 5 matching bases. Germline assignment: CDR1 MNHEY and CDR2 SMNVEV (reference sequence). The germline V and J ends were trimmed by 8 bases and 3 bases, with 17 bases remaining between them. The CDR3 is 14 residues long. CDR3 sequence (DNA): TGTGCCAGCGGCAACACAGGCGGTAGCTACGAGCAGTACTTC. Protein: CASGNTGGSYEQYF.

The chain carries TRBV6-5 and TRBJ1-5; tentatively, D is TRBD1 (6 bases). From germline, CDR1 is MNHEY and CDR2 SVGAGI. V lost 5 bases, J lost 5 bases, and 13 bases lay in between. The CDR3 runs to 14 residues. CDR3 sequence reads: CASSRGGSDQPQHF. In DNA, the CDR3 is TGTGCCAGCAGTAGGGGGGGGAGTGATCAGCCCCAGCATTTT.

This rearrangement joins TRBV12-5 to TRBJ1-6, with no clear D. Trimming took off 7 bases at V and 8 bases at J, with 9 bases between the two ends. CDR1 and CDR2 from the germline V gene are LGHNT and FRNRAP. The CDR3 runs to 12 residues. This chain's CDR3 is CASALIDSPLHF. As DNA, the CDR3 is TGTGCTAGTGCCCTAATCGATTCACCCCTCCACTTT.